Given below is one TCR beta chain in context. Its target is unknown. This sample is drawn from a study of T cell repertoires in cytomegalovirus infection. TCRdb reprocessed the reads with MiXCR, giving one entry per CDR3 protein. Counted here are 650,000 to 900,000 distinct CDR3 sequences, 25% to 30% occurring once; the ten biggest clones make up 10% to 15%. General study findings and limits: It was HLA-C-restricted CMV-specific TCR beta clonotypes that dominated the response ex vivo.

The length of the CDR3 is 16 residues. Trimming removed 5 bases from V and 4 bases from J; junction bases left unmatched: 10. The germline V gene has CDR1 SGHTA and CDR2 FQGNSA. The rearrangement uses TRBV7-2 and TRBJ2-7; TRBD1 matches 11 bases. This TCR came from a human donor in good health (CMV status not recorded). Some clones in this sample may be carry-over from other donors' samples. The sequences come from cultured CD8+ T cells from PBMCs, collected from culture after CMV antigen stimulation. CDR3 nucleotides: TGTGCCAGCAGCCCAACGCGGACAGGGGGCTGGTACGAGCAGTACGTC. Amino acids: CASSPTRTGGWYEQYV.